The clone carrying this T cell receptor beta chain came up many times. Its specificity is not known. Breast cancer patients provided tissue from their axillary draining lymph nodes. This record comes from a study of breast tumors, draining lymph nodes, adjacent tissues. Each CDR3 protein is one row after TCRdb ran MiXCR on the multiplex PCR reads. The table has about 130,000 distinct CDR3 sequences, 21% seen once. CDR3 size: 14 residues. V lost 2 bases, J lost 7 bases, and 14 bases lay in between. CDR1 is MDHEN and CDR2 is SYDVKM in the germline V gene. Study findings and constraints: That most tumor T cells come from lymph nodes remained unproven. Tumors had less TCR diversity than lymph nodes, more than nontumor tissue. Data fit most tumor T cells coming from lymph node, expanding in tumor.

The rearrangement uses TRBV28 and TRBJ1-2; D perhaps matches TRBD1 (6 bases). Sample: axillary lymph node tissue. The origin of this receptor is a female donor with breast cancer. Some clones in this sample may be carry-over from other donors' samples. CDR3 sequence reads: CASSLRQVVSGYTF. DNA of the CDR3: TGTGCCAGCAGTTTACGACAGGTAGTAAGTGGCTACACCTTC.